The 20 T cell receptor beta chains reported below all come from one sample, sequenced in a study of blood T cells in healthy people across ages. A second PCR of about 7 to 12 cycles used a sample-barcoded 5' primer and a J-beta primer mix. Each CDR3 protein is one row after TCRdb ran MiXCR on the 5' RACE reads. The data hold some 700,000 distinct CDR3 sequences, with 20% to 25% observed a single time. The sample comprised blood. These receptors were taken from a man between 65 and 80 years old in good health.

The chain recombines TRBV6-2 or TRBV6-3 with TRBJ2-5; unclear D gene. CDR3 length equals 13 residues. Germline loops: CDR1 MNHEY, CDR2 SVGEGT. Trimming removed 2 bases from V and 5 bases from J, with 9 bases in between. CDR3: CASSYETPETQYF. The CDR3 nucleotides read TGTGCCAGCAGTTACGAGACACCTGAGACCCAGTACTTC.

The gene calls are TRBV7-2 and TRBJ2-2; D not resolved. CDR1 SGHTA and CDR2 FQGNSA come from the germline V gene. The ends were cut back, 1 base at V and 7 bases at J, with 7 bases in the middle. The CDR3 is made up of 13 amino acids. CDR3: CASSLDLGGELFF. CDR3 coding DNA: TGTGCCAGCAGCTTAGATTTGGGCGGGGAGCTGTTTTTT. Filled out from reference TRBV7-2 and TRBJ2-2, the complete variable domain reads GAGVSQSPSNKVTEKGKDVELRCDPISGHTALYWYRQSLGQGLEFLIYFQGNSAPDKSGLPSDRFSAERTGGSVSTLTIQRTQQEDSAVYLCASSLDLGGELFFGEGSRLTVL.

The chain links TRBV12-3 or TRBV12-4 to TRBJ1-5, with a tentative D call TRBD1 (6 bases). V shed 5 bases and J shed 2 bases, with 16 bases lying between them. CDR3 size: 16 residues. CDR3 in DNA: TGTGCCAGCAGTCCTCTGGGGGGGCTGGGCAATCAGCCCCAGCATTTT. Its translation: CASSPLGGLGNQPQHF.

The V gene is TRBV12-3 or TRBV12-4, the J gene TRBJ2-3; possible D gene TRBD1, 5 bases. The CDR3 sequence is 13 residues long. The germline V and J ends were trimmed by 8 bases and 4 bases, with 13 bases remaining between them. CDR3 sequence: CASLRGAADTQYF. The CDR3 DNA follows: TGTGCCAGCCTAAGGGGCGCAGCAGATACGCAGTATTTT.

This clonotype was seen only a few times. This chain links TRBV5-1 with TRBJ2-1; the D call may be TRBD1 or TRBD2 (6 bases each). This CDR3 spans 15 amino acids. CDR1 and CDR2 from the germline V gene are SGHRS and YFSETQ. V lost 9 bases, J lost 4 bases, and 20 bases lay in between. The CDR3 loop reads CATLPEGGSYNEQFF. The CDR3 region has the DNA TGCGCCACACTACCGGAGGGGGGATCATACAATGAGCAGTTCTTC.

V gene TRBV3-1 combines with J gene TRBJ2-5, with 8 bases aligning to TRBD2. The last part of the DNA fits TRBJ2-7 better; the J call may be wrong. The CDR3 loop spans 14 amino acids. Germline V CDR1 and CDR2: LGHDT, YNNKEL (reference sequence). The CDR3 bases are TGTGCCAGCAGCCACGGGAGGGGATCCTACGAGCAGTACGTC. This codes for CASSHGRGSYEQYV.

Worth noting for this clonotype: Its ends do not fully match the called genes, so a read error is possible. The chain combines TRBV5-1 with TRBJ2-3; D assignment may be TRBD1 or TRBD2 (5 bases each). The CDR3 spans 14 residues. The V gene's germline CDR1 is SGHRS and CDR2 YFSETQ. CDR3 amino acids: CACSLGTATDTQYF. In DNA, the CDR3 is TGCGCCTGCAGCTTAGGGACGGCGACAGATACGCAGTATTTT.

This clonotype was observed a handful of times. This sequence joins TRBV5-1 and TRBJ2-1; a weak D match, TRBD1 (6 bases). V shed 2 bases and J shed 3 bases, with 12 bases lying between them. This CDR3 has 15 amino acids. Germline CDR1 and CDR2: SGHRS and YFSETQ. CDR3 nucleotides: TGCGCCAGCAGCTTTGGGGGCACCCTCTACAATGAGCAGTTCTTC. Protein: CASSFGGTLYNEQFF. Using reference TRBV5-1 and TRBJ2-1 for the parts outside the CDR3, the full variable domain is KAGVTQTPRYLIKTRGQQVTLSCSPISGHRSVSWYQQTPGQGLQFLFEYFSETQRNKGNFPGRFSGRQFSNSRSEMNVSTLELGDSALYLCASSFGGTLYNEQFFGPGTRLTVL.

This clonotype was seen more than once but under ten times. The genes are TRBV11-2 and TRBJ2-3; 14 bases map to TRBD2. Unmatched junction bases numbered 5, after V lost 3 bases and J lost 0 bases. In germline, CDR1 is SGHAT, CDR2 FQNNGV. The CDR3 is made up of 18 amino acids. The CDR3 nucleotides are TGTGCCAGCAGCTTGGGACTAGCGGGGGTATCTAGCACAGATACGCAGTATTTT. Its translation: CASSLGLAGVSSTDTQYF.

This clonotype has just a few counts. The chain carries TRBV5-1 and TRBJ2-5; D is undetermined. Germline-derived CDR1 and CDR2 are SGHRS and YFSETQ. CDR3 size: 14 residues. The V end was cut by 1 base, the J end by 4 bases, with 11 bases between. In DNA form, the CDR3 reads TGCGCCAGCAGCTTGACGGTAGTAAGAGAGACCCAGTACTTC. Encoded protein: CASSLTVVRETQYF.

A few counts support this clonotype. The chain joins TRBV9 to TRBJ2-1; weak D call: TRBD2 (7 bases). V gave up 4 bases and J gave up 2 bases, with 16 bases separating them. There are 16 residues in the CDR3. Germline V lookup: CDR1 SGDLS, CDR2 YYNGEE. The chain's CDR3 is CASSPMGGGAYNEQFF. The CDR3 DNA reads TGTGCCAGCAGCCCTATGGGGGGGGGCGCCTACAATGAGCAGTTCTTC.

Ten or more counts support this clonotype. This chain connects TRBV9 to TRBJ2-3, with TRBD1 identical over 7 bases. J gave up 8 bases and V 1 base, and 7 bases lay outside the gene matches. The CDR3 extends over 14 amino acids. Per the germline V gene, CDR1 is SGDLS and CDR2 is YYNGEE. The CDR3 is CASSVPGGRGTQYF. For the CDR3, the DNA is TGTGCCAGCAGCGTACCAGGGGGAAGGGGTACGCAGTATTTT.

This chain uses TRBV7-9 with TRBJ2-5; D might be TRBD1 or TRBD2, each matching 6 bases. CDR3 size: 15 residues. Germline V lookup: CDR1 SEHNR, CDR2 FQNEAQ (reference sequence). V was pared by 2 bases and J by 5 bases, with 15 bases between. The CDR3 is CASSLTIGGGETQYF. DNA of the CDR3: TGTGCCAGCAGCTTAACGATAGGGGGAGGCGAGACCCAGTACTTC.

The V gene is TRBV6-5, the J gene TRBJ1-5; maybe TRBD1 (5 bases). The ends were cut back, 6 bases at V and 4 bases at J, with 13 bases in the middle. This CDR3 has 14 residues. Per the germline V gene, CDR1 is MNHEY and CDR2 is SVGAGI. Written as DNA, the CDR3 is TGTGCCAGCAGCCCCTGGAGGGGAAATCAGCCCCAGCATTTT. This sequence encodes CASSPWRGNQPQHF.

The chain links TRBV18 to TRBJ2-1; D might be TRBD2 (6 bases). V was pared by 4 bases and J by 5 bases, with 12 bases between. Germline-derived CDR1 and CDR2 are KGHSH and LQKENI. The CDR3 sequence is 14 residues long. For the CDR3, the DNA is TGTGCCAGCTCACGACGACTAGAAAACAATGAGCAGTTCTTC. Translated: CASSRRLENNEQFF.

The chain joins TRBV5-1 to TRBJ2-1; 7 bases map to TRBD2. The CDR3 is 15 residues long. CDR1 is SGHRS and CDR2 is YFSETQ in the germline V gene. V was pared by 3 bases and J by 0 bases, with 3 bases of the junction left unmatched. As DNA, the CDR3 is TGCGCCAGCAGCTATCAGCGGGACTCCTACAATGAGCAGTTCTTC. Translated, it gives CASSYQRDSYNEQFF.

V usage is TRBV20-1 and J usage is TRBJ2-1; D perhaps matches TRBD2 (7 bases). Germline CDR1 reads DFQATT; CDR2 reads SNEGSKA (reference sequence). V was shortened by 6 bases and J by 6 bases, with 18 bases between the two germline ends. This CDR3 has 14 amino acids. This chain's CDR3 is CSASEGGEGNEQFF. The CDR3 nucleotides read TGCAGTGCCTCCGAGGGGGGGGAGGGCAATGAGCAGTTCTTC.

There are a few counts of this clonotype. The rearrangement joins TRBV5-1 to TRBJ1-1; possible D gene TRBD1, 5 bases. CDR3 size: 13 residues. Germline CDR1 reads SGHRS; CDR2 reads YFSETQ. Trimming removed 0 bases from V and 8 bases from J, with 11 bases in between. The CDR3 DNA reads as TGCGCCAGCAGCTTGGATCAGGGCCCCGAAGCTTTCTTT. Protein sequence: CASSLDQGPEAFF. The whole variable domain, filled in from reference TRBV5-1 and TRBJ1-1, reads KAGVTQTPRYLIKTRGQQVTLSCSPISGHRSVSWYQQTPGQGLQFLFEYFSETQRNKGNFPGRFSGRQFSNSRSEMNVSTLELGDSALYLCASSLDQGPEAFFGQGTRLTVV.

This clonotype was observed a few times. The V gene is TRBV24-1, the J gene TRBJ2-3; D is unclear. The germline CDR1 and CDR2 sequences are KGHDR and SFDVKD. Trimming removed 2 bases at V and 0 bases at J, with 8 bases between. CDR3 length: 15 amino acids. CDR3 DNA: TGTGCCACCAGTGATTGGGTTACCAGCACAGATACGCAGTATTTT. It codes for CATSDWVTSTDTQYF.

This clonotype was seen many times. The genes are TRBV28 and TRBJ2-3, with D tentatively TRBD1 or TRBD2 (5 bases each). The CDR3 is made up of 12 amino acids. The V gene's germline CDR1 is MDHEN and CDR2 SYDVKM. V was clipped by 6 bases and J by 7 bases, with 11 bases between them. This CDR3 is CASRSGTHTQYF. The DNA for the CDR3 is TGTGCCAGCAGATCAGGGACGCATACGCAGTATTTT.